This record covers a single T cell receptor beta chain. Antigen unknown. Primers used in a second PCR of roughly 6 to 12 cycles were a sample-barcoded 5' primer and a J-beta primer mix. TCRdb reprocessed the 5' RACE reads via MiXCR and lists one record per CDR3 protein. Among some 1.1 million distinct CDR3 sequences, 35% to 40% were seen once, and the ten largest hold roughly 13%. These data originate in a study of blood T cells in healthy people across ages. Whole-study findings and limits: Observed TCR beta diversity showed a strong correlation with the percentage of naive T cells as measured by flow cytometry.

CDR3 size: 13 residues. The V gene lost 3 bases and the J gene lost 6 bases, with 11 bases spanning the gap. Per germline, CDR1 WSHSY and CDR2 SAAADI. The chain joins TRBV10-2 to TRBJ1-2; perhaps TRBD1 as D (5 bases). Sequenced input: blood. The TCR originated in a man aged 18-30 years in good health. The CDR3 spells CASSDQGAHGYTF. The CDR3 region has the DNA TGCGCCAGCAGTGACCAGGGAGCCCATGGCTACACCTTC.